This is a list of T cell receptor beta chains from one sample in a study of T cells after yellow fever vaccination. One entry per CDR3 protein, called by TCRdb with MiXCR from the 5' RACE reads. Of roughly 250,000 distinct CDR3 sequences in the sample, 10% to 15% were seen once. The sequencing here drew on CD4+ T cells sorted from PBMCs, taken 45 days after the yellow fever booster vaccination. The source of these receptors is a man younger than 45 who received the YFV17D yellow fever vaccine. Each CDR3 is given with its conserved first and last residue. Each record gives: V gene, J gene, CDR3 protein.

V: TRBV7-2; J: TRBJ2-5; CDR3: CASSLFRALWETQYF
V: TRBV28; J: TRBJ1-1; CDR3: CASSFFWPGVNTEAFF
V: TRBV20-1; J: TRBJ1-5; CDR3: CSARRGAQHF
V: TRBV20-1; J: TRBJ2-1; CDR3: CSAREIGNEQFF
V: TRBV12-5; J: TRBJ2-2; CDR3: CASGLKVRDTGELFF
V: TRBV10-2; J: TRBJ2-7; CDR3: CASSVGTAYEQYF
V: TRBV4-2; J: TRBJ2-1; CDR3: CASSQDSGSKQFF
V: TRBV5-1; J: TRBJ2-5; CDR3: CASSLGQGRETQYF
V: TRBV7-2; J: TRBJ2-7; CDR3: CASSSQSGSDEQYF
V: TRBV7-2; J: TRBJ2-2; CDR3: CASSWNTGELFF
V: TRBV11-2; J: TRBJ2-7; CDR3: CASSPTPGVYEQYF
V: TRBV5-1; J: TRBJ2-3; CDR3: CASSLKEKGADTQYF
V: TRBV12-3/TRBV12-4; J: TRBJ2-2; CDR3: CASRASTGELFF
V: TRBV24-1; J: TRBJ1-5; CDR3: CATSASNQPQHF
V: TRBV7-2; J: TRBJ1-4; CDR3: CASSYGTGWTNEKLFF
V: TRBV5-5; J: TRBJ2-1; CDR3: CASSLRLVSGEEFF
V: TRBV5-6; J: TRBJ2-1; CDR3: CASSPGRGPTYNEQFF
V: TRBV20-1; J: TRBJ2-1; CDR3: CSAAPHGEGTYNEQFF
V: TRBV5-6; J: TRBJ2-5; CDR3: CASNSANEETQYF
V: TRBV4-2; J: TRBJ2-1; CDR3: CASSQDWTSSYNEQFF
V: TRBV12-3/TRBV12-4; J: TRBJ2-3; CDR3: CASSFHGGTDTQYF
V: TRBV29-1; J: TRBJ2-7; CDR3: CSVDGQGGSYEQYF
V: TRBV6-1; J: TRBJ2-1; CDR3: CATAPGGVNEQFF
V: TRBV5-1; J: TRBJ2-7; CDR3: CASSPEVGYEQYF
V: TRBV12-3/TRBV12-4; J: TRBJ2-4; CDR3: CASSIGRAGTGENIQYF
V: TRBV19; J: TRBJ2-7; CDR3: CASSMERAYEQYF
V: TRBV7-3; J: TRBJ2-2; CDR3: CASSPTGISGELFF
V: TRBV7-9; J: TRBJ1-4; CDR3: CASKAGSTNEKLFF
V: TRBV5-1; J: TRBJ2-3; CDR3: CASSLGIGQVLDTQYF
V: TRBV20-1; J: TRBJ2-3; CDR3: CSARDTVGETEVPDTQYF
V: TRBV7-2; J: TRBJ2-1; CDR3: CASSLAGYAQFF
V: TRBV5-1; J: TRBJ1-1; CDR3: CASSLGQSKTEAFF
V: TRBV7-2; J: TRBJ2-1; CDR3: CASSSQTNNEQFF
V: TRBV10-3; J: TRBJ2-3; CDR3: CAIKTSGSTDTQYF
V: TRBV20-1; J: TRBJ2-5; CDR3: CSARGGSLTETQYF
V: TRBV27; J: TRBJ2-3; CDR3: CASSLSRPPGSDTQYF
V: TRBV28; J: TRBJ2-1; CDR3: CASLEGLAGLGEQFF
V: TRBV20-1; J: TRBJ2-1; CDR3: CSAENYGSTYNEQFF
V: TRBV12-3/TRBV12-4; J: TRBJ2-3; CDR3: CASSFHSAISTDTQYF
V: TRBV5-1; J: TRBJ2-2; CDR3: CASSSALGELFF